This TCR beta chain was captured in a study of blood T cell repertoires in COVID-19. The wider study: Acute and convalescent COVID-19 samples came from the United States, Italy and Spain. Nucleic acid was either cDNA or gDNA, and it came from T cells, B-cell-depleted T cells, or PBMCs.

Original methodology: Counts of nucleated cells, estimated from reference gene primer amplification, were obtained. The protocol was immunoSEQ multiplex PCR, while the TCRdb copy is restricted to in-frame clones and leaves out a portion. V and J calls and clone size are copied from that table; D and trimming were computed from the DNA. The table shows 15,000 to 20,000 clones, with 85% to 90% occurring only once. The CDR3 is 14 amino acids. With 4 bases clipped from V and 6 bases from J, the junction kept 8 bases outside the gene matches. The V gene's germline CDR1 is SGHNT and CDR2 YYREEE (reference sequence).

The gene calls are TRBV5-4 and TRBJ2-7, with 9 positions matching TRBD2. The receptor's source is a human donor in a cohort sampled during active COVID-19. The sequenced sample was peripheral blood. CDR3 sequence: CASSPGTSPLEQYF. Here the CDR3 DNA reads TGTGCCAGCAGCCCCGGGACTAGCCCCCTCGAGCAGTACTTC.